The source of this TCR beta chain is a study of blood T cell repertoires in COVID-19. This clone was observed a single time. Under the authors' procedure: Counts of nucleated cells, estimated from reference gene primer amplification, were obtained. The table came from immunoSEQ multiplex PCR; TCRdb's copy has only in-frame clones and leaves some out. The V and J calls and the clone size are those of that table, but D and trimming were determined from the DNA. Here the sample spans some 70,000 clones, around 84% being singletons. The CDR3 contains 15 residues. V lost 5 bases and J lost 10, with 18 bases in between. Germline CDR1 KGHSH, CDR2 LQKENI.

The chain combines TRBV18 with TRBJ1-6, with a tentative D call TRBD1 (5 bases). The sequencing input was peripheral blood. This sequence originates from a woman in her 70s with acute or convalescent COVID-19. CDR3 nucleotides: TGTGCCAGCTCAAGTCCCCCGACGGGGGAATCACCCCTCCACTTT. It specifies CASSSPPTGESPLHF. Full variable domain (rest looked up from reference TRBV18 and TRBJ1-6): NAGVMQNPRHLVRRRGQEARLRCSPMKGHSHVYWYRQLPEEGLKFMVYLQKENIIDESGMPKERFSAEFPKEGPSILRIQQVVRGDSAAYFCASSSPPTGESPLHFGNGTRLTVT.